The TCR beta chain under discussion was sequenced for a study of shared clonotypes between healthy human individuals. The method was immunoSEQ multiplex PCR; TCRdb's version includes in-frame clones alone and lacks a portion of them. The table has around 2.5 million clones, 93% seen once. In the CD4+ fraction, cells were divided into CD45RA+ naive and CD45RA-negative memory subsets. The CDR3 spans 17 residues. Germline values: CDR1 SGDLS, CDR2 YYNGEE. V lost 3 bases to trimming and J lost 3 bases; unmatched junction nucleotides: 14. Sequenced input: naive CD4+ T cells from PBMCs. The subset denotes: CD45RA+ positively selected. The chain combines TRBV9 with TRBJ2-7; TRBD2 matches 8 bases. This sequence originates from a man aged 18-30 years in good health. Some clones in this sample may be carry-over from other donors' samples. The CDR3 DNA reads TGTGCCAGCAGCGAGGGGCCCCGGGGGGGAGGTATCTACGAGCAGTACTTC. Amino acid sequence: CASSEGPRGGGIYEQYF.